The TCR beta chain under discussion was sequenced for a study of control samples from healthy donors and cancer patients (dated by TCRdb to 2019 to 2021). This clone showed up just once. Its antigen is not yet known. No base quality values were provided; no much bigger clone lies one nucleotide off. Per the germline V gene (reference sequence), MNHNY is the CDR1 and SVGAGI is the CDR2. CDR3 length: 15 amino acids, cysteine to phenylalanine. Kept here is only the CDR3 DNA, which spans 45 bases and is read in frame from base 1. Ends trimmed: V by 5 bases, J by 4 bases; bases unmatched to a gene: 8. Libraries were constructed by the immunoSEQ multiplex PCR assay. As stored in TCRdb, this immuneACCESS dataset retains in-frame rearrangements with V and J assigned. A fraction of the clones does not appear; measured against another copy, unresolved V genes explain less than half of the discrepancy, and the remainder lacks a known reason. For this sample there are about 71,000 clones; nearly 90% appear just once. Of the sample, around a fifth is held by the ten largest clones.

The sequenced material came from PBMCs. The TCR originated in a man in his sixties with lung cancer. This chain joins TRBV6-6 to TRBJ1-5, and TRBD1 aligns with 7 junction nucleotides. For the CDR3, the sequence is CASSQNRQGNQPQHF. The bases read TGTGCCAGCAGTCAAAACCGACAGGGAAATCAGCCCCAGCATTTT.